This TCR beta chain was sequenced for a study of OX40 agonist ivuxolimab in advanced cancers. Study information: Of mixed ages from 23 to 79 and averaging about 60 years, the group was about 80% male. 30% to 40% of patients had received prior checkpoint inhibitor therapy.

Data came from immunoSEQ multiplex PCR; TCRdb stores just in-frame clones and leaves some out. The table shows around 140,000 clones, with approximately 94% occurring only once. With respect to this clone: The antigen is not known.

CDR1 is SGHRS, CDR2 YFSETQ, per germline. Trimming removed 2 bases at V and 2 bases at J, with 14 bases between. The CDR3 spans 16 residues. Broader study findings: Which antigen the expanded peripheral T cells recognized is unknown. In CD8+ T cells, expanded clones were on average more numerous than in CD4+.

J is TRBJ1-5 and V is TRBV5-1, with D possibly being TRBD1 (5 bases). This receptor was obtained from an adult with an advanced solid tumor such as melanoma, head and neck, liver or kidney cancer. The source material was CD4+ or CD8+ T cells sorted from blood, sampled in a trial of the OX40 agonist ivuxolimab. In DNA, the CDR3 is TGCGCCAGCAGCTTACTTCCTGGGGGAGGCAATCAGCCCCAGCATTTT. This sequence encodes CASSLLPGGGNQPQHF.